The 2 T cell receptor beta chains below were found in one sample sequenced in a study of beta chain features in type 1 diabetes listed by TCRdb under 2018. Library construction relied on the immunoSEQ multiplex PCR assay. The entire amount of isolated RNA was reverse transcribed using the High Capacity cDNA Reverse Transcription Kit, so the sequenced TCRB transcripts were expressed ones. The source is immuneACCESS, and TCRdb retained only in-frame sequences with V and J called. Part of the clones is not carried over; for the studies checked, unresolved V genes explain less than half of this, and the remainder is unexplained. The sample table shows nearly 700,000 clones, and under 15% are seen once. Of the sample, 0.022% falls within the top ten clones. These receptors are not linked to any known antigen. The paper's findings and limits, for the study overall: In all four CD4+ subsets, TCRB CDR3 length was moderately but significantly shorter in type 1 diabetes patients.

Material for sequencing was naive CD4+ T cells from blood. The cell subset or site label for this specimen denotes: true naive CD4+ T cells. These TCRs come from a man younger than 35 with type 1 diabetes.

This clone has a handful of counts. The rearrangement uses TRBV27 and TRBJ2-3; D is undetermined. The germline gives CDR1 MNHEY, CDR2 SMNVEV (reference sequence). The CDR3 covers 13 residues. V shed 5 bases and J shed 5 bases, with 11 bases lying between them. The CDR3 DNA follows: TGTGCCAGCAGTCCGCCGCCCGGAGATACGCAGTATTTT. It yields the protein CASSPPPGDTQYF.

The gene calls are TRBV7-8 and TRBJ2-1, with D possibly matching TRBD2 (7 bases). V was trimmed by 4 bases and J by 9 bases, leaving 19 bases between them. This CDR3 comprises 15 residues. CDR1 is SGHVS and CDR2 is FQNEAQ in the germline V gene. CDR3 coding DNA: TGTGCCAGCAGCTCGAGGGAGGGGGGCCGAGGTGAGCAGTTCTTC. Protein product: CASSSREGGRGEQFF.